This record concerns one T cell receptor (beta chain) sequence. The sample comes from a study of cytomegalovirus exposure and HLA in healthy donors. Study context: Sequencing of some 200 million T cells in an earlier analysis found about 120 million unique TCR beta sequences.

The PCR had 60 Vbeta and 13 Jbeta primers. Assay used: immunoSEQ multiplex PCR; TCRdb lists only in-frame clones, some missing. This sample yields 100,000 or so clones, of which approximately 82% are seen a single time; over 8% belongs to the top ten. The ends were cut back, 5 bases at V and 7 bases at J, with 9 bases in the middle. Germline V gene sequence: CDR1 MDHEN, CDR2 SYDVKM. The CDR3 contains 13 residues. The chain couples TRBV28 to TRBJ1-6; TRBD1 might be the D (6 bases). Sample: PBMCs. The clonotype was recovered from a man aged 35 to 55 in good health and CMV-seropositive. Here the CDR3 reads CASSATGNSPLHF. Written as DNA, the CDR3 is TGTGCCAGCAGTGCAACAGGGAATTCACCCCTCCACTTT.